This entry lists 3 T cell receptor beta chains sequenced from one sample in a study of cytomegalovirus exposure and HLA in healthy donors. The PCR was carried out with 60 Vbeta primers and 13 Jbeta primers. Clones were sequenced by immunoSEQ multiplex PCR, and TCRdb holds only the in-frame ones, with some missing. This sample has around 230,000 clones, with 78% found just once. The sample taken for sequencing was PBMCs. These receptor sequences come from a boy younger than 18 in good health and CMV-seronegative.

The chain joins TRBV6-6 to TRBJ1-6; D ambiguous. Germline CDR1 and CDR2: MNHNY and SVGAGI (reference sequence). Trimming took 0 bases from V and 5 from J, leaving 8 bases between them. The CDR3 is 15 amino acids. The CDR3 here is CASSYSTRNNSPLHF. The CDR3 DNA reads TGTGCCAGCAGTTACTCGACACGGAATAATTCACCCCTCCACTTT.

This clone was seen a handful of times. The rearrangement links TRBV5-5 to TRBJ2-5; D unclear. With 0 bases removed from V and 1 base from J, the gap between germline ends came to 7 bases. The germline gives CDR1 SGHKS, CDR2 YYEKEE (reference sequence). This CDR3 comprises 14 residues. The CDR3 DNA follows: TGTGCCAGCAGCTTGGTCGCCAGCCAAGAGACCCAGTACTTC. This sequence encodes CASSLVASQETQYF.

CDR3 amino acids: CASSANQGAAETQYF. CDR3 sequence (DNA): TGTGCCAGCAGTGCAAATCAGGGGGCGGCGGAGACCCAGTACTTC. The genes are TRBV6-5 and TRBJ2-5; 8 bases match TRBD1. V was clipped by 5 bases and J by 5 bases; unmatched bases: 10. The CDR3 is 15 residues long. From germline, CDR1 is MNHEY and CDR2 SVGAGI.